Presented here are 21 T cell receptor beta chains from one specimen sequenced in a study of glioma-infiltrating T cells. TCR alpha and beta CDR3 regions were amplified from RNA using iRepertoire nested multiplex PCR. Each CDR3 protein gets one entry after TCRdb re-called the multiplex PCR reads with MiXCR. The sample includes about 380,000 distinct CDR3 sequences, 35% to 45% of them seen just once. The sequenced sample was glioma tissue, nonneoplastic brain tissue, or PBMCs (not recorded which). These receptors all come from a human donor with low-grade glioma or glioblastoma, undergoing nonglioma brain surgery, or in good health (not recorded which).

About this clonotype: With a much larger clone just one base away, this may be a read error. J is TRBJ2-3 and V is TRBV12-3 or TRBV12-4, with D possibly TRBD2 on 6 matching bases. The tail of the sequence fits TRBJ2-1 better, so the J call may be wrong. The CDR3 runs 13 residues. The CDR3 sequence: CASSSLEGGEQFF. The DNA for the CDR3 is TGTGCCAGCAGTTCTTTAGAGGGAGGCGAGCAGTTCTTC.

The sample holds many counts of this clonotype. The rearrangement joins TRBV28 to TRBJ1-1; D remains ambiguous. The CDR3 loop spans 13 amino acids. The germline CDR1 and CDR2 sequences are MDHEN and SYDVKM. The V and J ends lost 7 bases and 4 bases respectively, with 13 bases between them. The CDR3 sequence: CASTIILGTEAFF. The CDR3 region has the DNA TGTGCCAGCACAATTATCTTGGGCACTGAAGCTTTCTTT.

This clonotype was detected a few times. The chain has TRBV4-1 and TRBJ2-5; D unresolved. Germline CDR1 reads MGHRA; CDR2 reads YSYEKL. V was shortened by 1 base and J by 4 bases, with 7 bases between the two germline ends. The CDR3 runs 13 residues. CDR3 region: CASSQAMGETQYF. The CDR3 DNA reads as TGCGCCAGCAGCCAAGCGATGGGAGAGACCCAGTACTTC.

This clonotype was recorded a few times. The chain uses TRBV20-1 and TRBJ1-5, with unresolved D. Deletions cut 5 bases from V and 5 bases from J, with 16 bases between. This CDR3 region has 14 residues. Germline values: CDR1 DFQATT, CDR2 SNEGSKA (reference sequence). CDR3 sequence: CSAGPFRSDQPQHF. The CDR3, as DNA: TGCAGTGCTGGTCCGTTTCGGTCGGATCAGCCCCAGCATTTT.

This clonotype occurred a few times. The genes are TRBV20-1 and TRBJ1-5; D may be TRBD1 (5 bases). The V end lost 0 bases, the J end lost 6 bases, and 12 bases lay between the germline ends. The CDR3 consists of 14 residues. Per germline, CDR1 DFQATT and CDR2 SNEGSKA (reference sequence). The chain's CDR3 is CSARDSQDLQPQHF. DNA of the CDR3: TGCAGTGCTAGAGATTCACAGGACCTTCAGCCCCAGCATTTT.

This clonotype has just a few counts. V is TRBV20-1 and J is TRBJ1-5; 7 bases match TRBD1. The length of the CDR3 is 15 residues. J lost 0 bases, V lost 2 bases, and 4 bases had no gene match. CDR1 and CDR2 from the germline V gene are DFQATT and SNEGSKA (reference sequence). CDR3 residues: CSARTGTASNQPQHF. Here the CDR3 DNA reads TGCAGTGCTAGAACCGGGACAGCTAGCAATCAGCCCCAGCATTTT.

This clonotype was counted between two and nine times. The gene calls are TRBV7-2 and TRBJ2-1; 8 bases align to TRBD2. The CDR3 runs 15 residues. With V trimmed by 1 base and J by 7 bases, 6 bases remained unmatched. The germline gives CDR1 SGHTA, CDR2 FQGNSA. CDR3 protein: CASSLDHGRGNEQFF. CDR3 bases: TGTGCCAGCAGCTTAGACCACGGGAGGGGGAATGAGCAGTTCTTC.

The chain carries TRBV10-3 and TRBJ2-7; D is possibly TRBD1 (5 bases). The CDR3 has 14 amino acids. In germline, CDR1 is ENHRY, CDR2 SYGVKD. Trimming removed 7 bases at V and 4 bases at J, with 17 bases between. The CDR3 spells CAINQQRKGYEQYF. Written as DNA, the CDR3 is TGTGCCATCAACCAGCAAAGAAAGGGGTACGAGCAGTACTTC.

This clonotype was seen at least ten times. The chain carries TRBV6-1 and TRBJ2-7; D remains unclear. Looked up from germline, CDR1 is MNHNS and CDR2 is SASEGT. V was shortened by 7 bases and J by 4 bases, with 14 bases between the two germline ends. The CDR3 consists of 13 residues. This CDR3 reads CASTNQEVYEQYF. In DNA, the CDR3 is TGTGCCAGCACCAACCAGGAAGTATACGAGCAGTACTTC.

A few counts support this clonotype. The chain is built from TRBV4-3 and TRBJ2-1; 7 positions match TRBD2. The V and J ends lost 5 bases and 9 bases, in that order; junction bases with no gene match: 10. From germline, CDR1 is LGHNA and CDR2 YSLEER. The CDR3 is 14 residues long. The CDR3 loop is CASSTHPASGEQFF. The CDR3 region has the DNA TGCGCCAGCAGCACCCACCCCGCTAGCGGTGAGCAGTTCTTC.

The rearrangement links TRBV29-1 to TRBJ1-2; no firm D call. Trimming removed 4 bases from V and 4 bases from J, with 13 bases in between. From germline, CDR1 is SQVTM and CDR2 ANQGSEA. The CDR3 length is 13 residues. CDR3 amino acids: CSVAGRVGYGYTF. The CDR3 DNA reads TGCAGCGTTGCAGGCCGGGTCGGCTATGGCTACACCTTC.

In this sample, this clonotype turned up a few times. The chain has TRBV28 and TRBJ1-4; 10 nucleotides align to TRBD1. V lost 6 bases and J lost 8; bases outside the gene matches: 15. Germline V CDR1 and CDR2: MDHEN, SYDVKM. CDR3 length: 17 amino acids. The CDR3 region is CASSPGGFGTGDEKLFF. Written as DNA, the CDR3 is TGTGCCAGCAGCCCAGGGGGCTTCGGGACAGGGGACGAAAAACTGTTTTTT.

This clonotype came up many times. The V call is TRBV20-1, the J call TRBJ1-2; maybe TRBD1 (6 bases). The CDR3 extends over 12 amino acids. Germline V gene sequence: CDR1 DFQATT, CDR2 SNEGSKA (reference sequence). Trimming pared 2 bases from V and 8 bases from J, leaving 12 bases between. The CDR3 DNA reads TGCAGTGCTAGAAACAGGGAGAGAGGCTACACCTTC. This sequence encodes CSARNRERGYTF.

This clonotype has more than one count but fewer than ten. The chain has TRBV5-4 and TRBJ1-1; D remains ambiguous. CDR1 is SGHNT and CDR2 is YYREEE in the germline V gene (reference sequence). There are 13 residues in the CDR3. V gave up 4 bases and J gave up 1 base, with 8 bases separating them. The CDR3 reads CASSHGPNTEAFF. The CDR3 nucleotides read TGTGCCAGCAGCCATGGTCCGAACACTGAAGCTTTCTTT.

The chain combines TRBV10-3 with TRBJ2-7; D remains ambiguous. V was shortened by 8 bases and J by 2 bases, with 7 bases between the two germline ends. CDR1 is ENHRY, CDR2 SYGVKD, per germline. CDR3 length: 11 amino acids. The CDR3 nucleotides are TGTGCCATCGGGTCAGCCTACGAGCAGTACTTC. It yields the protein CAIGSAYEQYF.

This CDR3 reads CASSGTAYGYTF. DNA of the CDR3: TGTGCCAGCAGCGGGACGGCCTATGGCTACACCTTC. The rearrangement links TRBV28 to TRBJ1-2; D might be TRBD1 (5 bases). Trimming left V 6 bases short and J 4 bases short, with 9 bases between. This CDR3 is 12 amino acids long. Germline values: CDR1 MDHEN, CDR2 SYDVKM.

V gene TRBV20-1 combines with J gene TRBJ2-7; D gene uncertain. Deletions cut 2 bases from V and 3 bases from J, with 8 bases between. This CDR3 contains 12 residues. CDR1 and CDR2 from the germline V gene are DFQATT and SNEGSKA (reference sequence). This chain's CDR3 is CSARLLHYEQYF. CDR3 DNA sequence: TGCAGTGCTAGACTCTTACACTACGAGCAGTACTTC.

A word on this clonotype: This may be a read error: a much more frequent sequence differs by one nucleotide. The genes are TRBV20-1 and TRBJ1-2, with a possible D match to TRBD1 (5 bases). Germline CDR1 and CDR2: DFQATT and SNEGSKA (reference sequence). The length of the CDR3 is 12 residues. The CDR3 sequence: CSGTGSIYDYTF. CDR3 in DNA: TGCAGTGGCACAGGAAGTATCTATGACTACACCTTC.

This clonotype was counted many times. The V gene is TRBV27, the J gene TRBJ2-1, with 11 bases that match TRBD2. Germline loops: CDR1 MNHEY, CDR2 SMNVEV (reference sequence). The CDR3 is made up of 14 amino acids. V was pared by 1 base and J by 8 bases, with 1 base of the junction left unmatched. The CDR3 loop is CASSLLGLADEQFF. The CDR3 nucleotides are TGTGCCAGCAGTTTATTGGGACTAGCGGATGAGCAGTTCTTC.

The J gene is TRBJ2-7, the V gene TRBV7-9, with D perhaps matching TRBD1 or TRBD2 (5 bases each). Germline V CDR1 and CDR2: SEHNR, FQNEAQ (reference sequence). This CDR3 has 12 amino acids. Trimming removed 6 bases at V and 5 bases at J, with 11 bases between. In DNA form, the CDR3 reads TGTGCCAGCAGAGCCGGGACGAACGAGCAGTACTTC. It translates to CASRAGTNEQYF.

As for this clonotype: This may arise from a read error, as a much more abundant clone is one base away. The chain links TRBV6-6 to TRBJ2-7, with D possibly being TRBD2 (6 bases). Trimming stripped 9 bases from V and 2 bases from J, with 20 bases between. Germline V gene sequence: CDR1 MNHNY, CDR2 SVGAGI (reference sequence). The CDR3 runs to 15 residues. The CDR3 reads CARRTTAGSTYEQYF. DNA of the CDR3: TGTGCCAGGAGGACTACTGCGGGATCAACCTACGAGCAGTACTTC.